This T cell receptor beta chain was captured in a study of identical twins. General study results and limits: Models underestimated out-of-frame TCR alpha sharing in monozygotic twins. Beta out-of-frame sequences displayed a weaker excess of sharing between twins.

This clonotype was detected only a few times. Its specificity is unknown. The CDR3 is 16 residues long. V was shortened by 5 bases and J by 2 bases, with 19 bases between the two germline ends. The authors used template switching to add a universal primer site and gave cDNA unique molecular identifiers. TCRdb ran MiXCR on the 5' RACE reads and lists one entry per CDR3 protein. The sample yields 450,000 or so distinct CDR3 sequences, about 18% seen once. The sequence derives from a man aged 50 to 60 in good health. The chain recombines TRBV12-3 or TRBV12-4 with TRBJ2-7; perhaps TRBD2 as D (5 bases). Sequenced sample: naive T cells sorted from blood. The CDR3: CASSREGGLLAYEQYF. As DNA, the CDR3 is TGTGCCAGCAGTCGGGAAGGTGGCCTATTGGCCTACGAGCAGTACTTC.